Presented here are 8 T cell receptor beta chains from one specimen sequenced in a study of blood T cell repertoires in COVID-19. The data were produced by immunoSEQ multiplex PCR, yet TCRdb's version contains in-frame clones alone and is incomplete. This sample has fewer than 60,000 clones, with around four fifths found just once. Sequencing was carried out using peripheral blood. These receptors all stem from a man between 60 and 75 years old with COVID-19, enrolled during active disease.

This clone came up once. The rearrangement uses TRBV3-1 (or the pseudogene TRBV3-2) and TRBJ1-2; D not certain. Germline CDR1 and CDR2: LGHDT and YNNKEL (reference sequence). The CDR3 extends over 16 amino acids. The V end lost 0 bases, the J end lost 4 bases, and 15 bases lay between the germline ends. The CDR3 is CASSQDAPSVSYGYTF. In nucleotides, the CDR3 is TGTGCCAGCAGCCAAGACGCTCCGAGCGTTTCCTATGGCTACACCTTC.

The CDR3 protein is CASVRTSPSSYEQYF. The CDR3 DNA follows: TGTGCCAGCGTCCGGACTAGTCCGAGCTCCTACGAGCAGTACTTC. The V call is TRBV11-2, the J call TRBJ2-7, with 7 bases identical to TRBD2. Germline assignment: CDR1 SGHAT and CDR2 FQNNGV. Unmatched junction bases numbered 10, after V lost 8 bases and J lost 0 bases. The CDR3 consists of 15 residues.

Only one count was recorded for this clone. This chain uses TRBV7-3 with TRBJ2-7; TRBD2 matches at 11 bases. CDR1 is SGHTA and CDR2 is FQGTGA in the germline V gene. The V gene end was trimmed by 5 bases and the J gene end by 3 bases; junction bases not matched to a gene: 6. The CDR3 contains 15 residues. CDR3 sequence (DNA): TGTGCCAGCAGCCCCATAGCGGGGGGGTTCTACGAGCAGTACTTC. Translating it yields CASSPIAGGFYEQYF.

The chain carries TRBV20-1 and TRBJ1-2; possibly TRBD1 for D (5 bases). V was trimmed by 3 bases and J by 0 bases, leaving 8 bases between them. This CDR3 comprises 13 residues. Germline CDR1 is DFQATT and CDR2 is SNEGSKA (reference sequence). CDR3 bases: TGCAGTGCTAGTTCGGGGGCTAACTATGGCTACACCTTC. Amino acids: CSASSGANYGYTF.

This sequence joins TRBV7-6 and TRBJ2-2; 8 bases are a match to TRBD1. The CDR3 spans 16 residues. The germline CDR1 and CDR2 sequences are SGHVS and FNYEAQ. J was trimmed by 6 bases and V by 5 bases; bases with no gene match: 11. The CDR3 spells CASSRTTGVFAGELFF. The CDR3 nucleotides read TGTGCCAGCAGCCGGACGACAGGGGTATTTGCCGGGGAGCTGTTTTTT.

This clone has a handful of counts. The chain combines TRBV4-1 with TRBJ1-5; tentative D call: TRBD1 (5 bases). Per the germline V gene, CDR1 is MGHRA and CDR2 is YSYEKL. This CDR3 has 15 amino acids. The ends were cut back, 4 bases at V and 6 bases at J, with 16 bases in the middle. CDR3 nucleotide sequence: TGCGCCAGCAGCCCTCAGATTACCCAGGGTCAGCCCCAGCATTTT. Protein: CASSPQITQGQPQHF.

Only a few counts were recorded for this clone. The V and J genes are TRBV5-1 and TRBJ1-2; a weak D match, TRBD1 (5 bases). Germline CDR1 is SGHRS and CDR2 is YFSETQ. This CDR3 spans 14 amino acids. The V end lost 4 bases, the J end lost 2 bases, and 12 bases lay between the germline ends. CDR3 in amino acids: CASSVDSSNYGYTF. As DNA, the CDR3 is TGCGCCAGCAGCGTTGACAGCTCCAACTATGGCTACACCTTC.

V and J are TRBV7-8 and TRBJ2-7; TRBD1 aligns across 7 bases. J was trimmed by 2 bases and V by 3 bases; bases with no gene match: 7. CDR3 size: 15 residues. Germline CDR1 is SGHVS and CDR2 is FQNEAQ. Written as DNA, the CDR3 is TGTGCCAGCAGCTTGACAGGGTTTGGAGCCTACGAGCAGTACTTC. Residues: CASSLTGFGAYEQYF.